This note documents a single T cell receptor beta chain sequence. The data originate from a study of cytomegalovirus exposure and HLA in healthy donors. The PCR employed 60 Vbeta primers together with 13 Jbeta primers. Generated by immunoSEQ multiplex PCR, the TCRdb table keeps only in-frame clones and is missing some. The sample holds around 60,000 clones, about 65% seen once. This CDR3 region has 15 residues. V was pared by 0 bases and J by 4 bases, with 13 bases between. The germline V gene has CDR1 SGHNT and CDR2 YYREEE (reference sequence). Sequenced sample: PBMCs. This receptor was obtained from a man between 45 and 60 years old in good health and CMV-seropositive. V gene TRBV5-4 combines with J gene TRBJ1-2, with a weak D call TRBD1 (5 bases). The CDR3 DNA is TGTGCCAGCAGCTTGGCCCGCGACAGAATCTATGGCTACACCTTC. This codes for CASSLARDRIYGYTF.